The entry below gives a single TCR beta chain sequence along with its context. V gave up 3 bases and J gave up 1 base, with 23 bases separating them. Germline loops: CDR1 SEHNR, CDR2 FQNEAQ (reference sequence). The length of the CDR3 is 19 residues. PCR employed 60 Vbeta and 13 Jbeta primers. Method: immunoSEQ multiplex PCR; TCRdb's copy keeps in-frame clones and lacks some. This table has some 270,000 clones, 85% to 95% appearing once. The data were taken from a study of cytomegalovirus exposure and HLA in healthy donors. The sequencing sample was made of PBMCs. This clonotype originated in a girl aged 2 to 9 in good health and CMV-seronegative. The V gene is TRBV7-9, the J gene TRBJ2-3, with D possibly being TRBD2 (5 bases). CDR3 DNA: TGTGCCAGCAGCTTCACCCAGCGGCGGCCGATACTAGGCACAGATACGCAGTATTTT. Amino acids: CASSFTQRRPILGTDTQYF.